Detailed here is one T cell receptor (beta chain). These data originate in a study of blood T cell repertoires in COVID-19. Study-wide background: Sources were T cells, B-cell-depleted T cells, or PBMCs; the material itself was cDNA or gDNA.

Authors' methods: Reference gene primer amplification yielded estimated nucleated cell counts. Profiled with immunoSEQ multiplex PCR; TCRdb holds only in-frame clones, not every one. That table gives V, J and clone size, and the DNA gave D and trimming. The data contain about 280,000 clones, 85% of them seen just once; the ten biggest clones take up 2.5% to 3%. Germline-derived CDR1 and CDR2 are SGHTA and FQGNSA. The CDR3 extends over 14 amino acids. V lost 5 bases and J lost 0, with 9 bases in between. This chain joins TRBV7-2 and TRBJ2-3; D is undetermined. Source material: PBMCs or T cells enriched from blood (not recorded which). The TCR sequence derives from a woman aged 45-59 years who had recovered from COVID-19. CDR3 sequence (DNA): TGTGCCAGCAGCGCGCTGCCGAGCACAGATACGCAGTATTTT. Protein product: CASSALPSTDTQYF.